This is a list of T cell receptor beta chains from one sample in a study of blood T cell repertoires in COVID-19. The repertoire was sequenced with immunoSEQ multiplex PCR; TCRdb's copy has only in-frame clones and lacks some. The sample comprises about 230,000 clones, 89% of which are singletons, and 3.5% to 4% rests with the top ten. The sequenced material came from PBMCs or T cells enriched from blood (not recorded which). The origin of the receptors is a woman in her twenties or thirties with acute COVID-19. The CDR3 runs from the conserved cysteine through the conserved F or W. Each record gives: V gene, clone size, D gene, J gene, CDR3 protein, CDR3 DNA. The D gene is left open where the match is weak. Size is stated for part of the rows, as once, few or many counts, or as a class when the clone is expanded.

v_call: TRBV30; clone_size: NA; d_call: TRBD1; j_call: TRBJ1-4; cdr3_aa: CASRQGVGEKLFF; cdr3_nt: TGTGCCTCGCGACAGGGCGTTGGGGAAAAACTGTTTTTT
v_call: TRBV6-6; clone_size: NA; d_call: TRBD2; j_call: TRBJ2-1; cdr3_aa: CASRALAGDSYNEQFF; cdr3_nt: TGTGCCAGCAGAGCACTAGCGGGGGACTCCTACAATGAGCAGTTCTTC
v_call: TRBV5-1; clone_size: NA; d_call: NA; j_call: TRBJ1-3; cdr3_aa: CASSPTNGGRAGNTIYF; cdr3_nt: TGCGCCAGCAGCCCCACCAACGGGGGGAGAGCTGGAAACACCATATATTTT
v_call: TRBV7-2; clone_size: NA; d_call: TRBD2; j_call: TRBJ2-7; cdr3_aa: CASSLLAGVKLSEQYF; cdr3_nt: TGTGCCAGCAGCCTCCTAGCGGGGGTTAAATTAAGCGAGCAGTACTTC
v_call: TRBV27; clone_size: NA; d_call: TRBD2; j_call: TRBJ2-7; cdr3_aa: CASSLTIPSGGSTYEQYF; cdr3_nt: TGTGCCAGCAGTTTAACTATTCCTAGCGGGGGGTCTACCTACGAGCAGTACTTC
v_call: TRBV3-1/TRBV3-2; clone_size: NA; d_call: TRBD2; j_call: TRBJ2-2; cdr3_aa: CASRRTSGDPRGTGELFF; cdr3_nt: TGTGCCAGCAGGCGGACTAGCGGGGATCCCCGGGGCACCGGGGAGCTGTTTTTT
v_call: TRBV7-8; clone_size: NA; d_call: TRBD1; j_call: TRBJ1-5; cdr3_aa: CASSSQGARQPQHF; cdr3_nt: TGTGCCAGCAGCTCACAGGGGGCGCGTCAGCCCCAGCATTTT
v_call: TRBV29-1; clone_size: NA; d_call: NA; j_call: TRBJ2-1; cdr3_aa: CSVQGSYNEQFF; cdr3_nt: TGCAGCGTTCAGGGGTCCTACAATGAGCAGTTCTTC
v_call: TRBV19; clone_size: once; d_call: NA; j_call: TRBJ1-2; cdr3_aa: CASSVDGAGGFLLGHGYTF; cdr3_nt: TGTGCCAGTAGTGTGGACGGAGCGGGCGGATTTCTCCTTGGGCATGGCTACACCTTC
v_call: TRBV5-6; clone_size: NA; d_call: NA; j_call: TRBJ1-2; cdr3_aa: CASSLRTFAGYTF; cdr3_nt: TGTGCCAGCAGCCTCAGGACATTCGCGGGCTACACCTTC
v_call: TRBV15; clone_size: NA; d_call: TRBD1; j_call: TRBJ1-1; cdr3_aa: CATTATGGFTEAFF; cdr3_nt: TGTGCCACCACCGCAACAGGGGGCTTCACTGAAGCTTTCTTT
v_call: TRBV6-5; clone_size: NA; d_call: NA; j_call: TRBJ1-1; cdr3_aa: CASSSGEVQAFF; cdr3_nt: TGTGCCAGCAGTTCAGGGGAAGTTCAAGCTTTCTTT
v_call: TRBV21-1; clone_size: NA; d_call: NA; j_call: TRBJ1-1; cdr3_aa: CASLEAFF; cdr3_nt: TGTGCCAGCCTTGAAGCTTTCTTT
v_call: TRBV7-9; clone_size: few; d_call: NA; j_call: TRBJ2-2; cdr3_aa: CATGVGTNTGELFF; cdr3_nt: TGTGCCACCGGGGTCGGCACGAACACCGGGGAGCTGTTTTTT
v_call: TRBV5-5; clone_size: NA; d_call: TRBD1; j_call: TRBJ1-5; cdr3_aa: CASSPGQGGQPQHF; cdr3_nt: TGTGCCAGCAGCCCGGGACAGGGTGGTCAGCCCCAGCATTTT
v_call: TRBV3-1/TRBV3-2; clone_size: NA; d_call: TRBD1; j_call: TRBJ1-6; cdr3_aa: CASRRYRDRGESPLHF; cdr3_nt: TGTGCCAGCAGGCGCTACCGGGACAGGGGGGAATCACCCCTCCACTTT
v_call: TRBV5-1; clone_size: once; d_call: TRBD1; j_call: TRBJ1-1; cdr3_aa: CASSLVLSQGAAEAFF; cdr3_nt: TGCGCCAGCAGCTTGGTACTTTCACAGGGGGCAGCTGAAGCTTTCTTT
v_call: TRBV10-3; clone_size: few; d_call: TRBD1; j_call: TRBJ1-1; cdr3_aa: CAIGNQGVTEAFF; cdr3_nt: TGTGCCATCGGAAATCAGGGGGTCACTGAAGCTTTCTTT
v_call: TRBV7-9; clone_size: NA; d_call: NA; j_call: TRBJ1-3; cdr3_aa: CASSLGAASGNTIYF; cdr3_nt: TGTGCCAGCAGCTTAGGGGCCGCCTCTGGAAACACCATATATTTT
v_call: TRBV29-1; clone_size: NA; d_call: TRBD2; j_call: TRBJ2-3; cdr3_aa: CSVGPSGDYTDTQYF; cdr3_nt: TGCAGCGTTGGTCCTAGCGGGGACTACACAGATACGCAGTATTTT
v_call: TRBV15; clone_size: NA; d_call: NA; j_call: TRBJ2-5; cdr3_aa: CATSPFRYSQGETQYF; cdr3_nt: TGTGCCACCAGCCCGTTTCGCTACAGCCAGGGCGAGACCCAGTACTTC
v_call: TRBV6-5; clone_size: NA; d_call: NA; j_call: TRBJ2-2; cdr3_aa: CASSLRQNTGELFF; cdr3_nt: TGTGCCAGCAGCCTTAGACAGAACACCGGGGAGCTGTTTTTT
v_call: TRBV7-2; clone_size: NA; d_call: NA; j_call: TRBJ1-2; cdr3_aa: CASSLAPAREANYGYTF; cdr3_nt: TGTGCCAGCAGCTTAGCCCCAGCCAGGGAGGCTAACTATGGCTACACCTTC
v_call: TRBV5-6; clone_size: NA; d_call: TRBD2; j_call: TRBJ2-3; cdr3_aa: CASSWPGGSTDTQYF; cdr3_nt: TGTGCCAGCAGCTGGCCGGGGGGGAGCACAGATACGCAGTATTTT
v_call: TRBV19; clone_size: NA; d_call: TRBD1; j_call: TRBJ1-1; cdr3_aa: CASIRTGEGGTEAFF; cdr3_nt: TGTGCCAGTATTCGGACAGGGGAAGGGGGCACTGAAGCTTTCTTT
v_call: TRBV30; clone_size: NA; d_call: NA; j_call: TRBJ1-4; cdr3_aa: CAWGDGGDEKLFF; cdr3_nt: TGTGCCTGGGGGGACGGAGGGGATGAAAAACTGTTTTTT
v_call: TRBV19; clone_size: NA; d_call: TRBD1; j_call: TRBJ1-2; cdr3_aa: CASSPQQGANYGYTF; cdr3_nt: TGTGCCAGTAGTCCGCAACAGGGGGCTAACTATGGCTACACCTTC
v_call: TRBV10-1; clone_size: NA; d_call: NA; j_call: TRBJ1-2; cdr3_aa: CASSDKGSYGYTF; cdr3_nt: TGCGCCAGCAGTGACAAGGGGTCCTATGGCTACACCTTC
v_call: TRBV7-2; clone_size: NA; d_call: TRBD2; j_call: TRBJ2-5; cdr3_aa: CASSLIGALAGGYRETQYF; cdr3_nt: TGTGCCAGCAGCTTAATAGGAGCGCTAGCGGGGGGCTATCGGGAGACCCAGTACTTC
v_call: TRBV5-1; clone_size: NA; d_call: TRBD1; j_call: TRBJ2-5; cdr3_aa: CASSAGTDETQYF; cdr3_nt: TGCGCCAGCAGTGCCGGGACAGACGAGACCCAGTACTTC
v_call: TRBV24-1; clone_size: NA; d_call: NA; j_call: TRBJ1-5; cdr3_aa: CATSWAANQPQHF; cdr3_nt: TGTGCCACCAGTTGGGCAGCTAATCAGCCCCAGCATTTT
v_call: TRBV29-1; clone_size: NA; d_call: NA; j_call: TRBJ2-7; cdr3_aa: CSVVERSSYEQYF; cdr3_nt: TGCAGCGTCGTGGAAAGGAGCTCCTACGAGCAGTACTTC
v_call: TRBV28; clone_size: NA; d_call: NA; j_call: TRBJ2-1; cdr3_aa: CASGWGGHEQFF; cdr3_nt: TGTGCCAGCGGCTGGGGGGGCCACGAGCAGTTCTTC
v_call: TRBV10-2; clone_size: once; d_call: NA; j_call: TRBJ2-7; cdr3_aa: CASSERGYPYEQYF; cdr3_nt: TGCGCCAGCAGTGAGCGGGGGTATCCCTACGAGCAGTACTTC
v_call: TRBV5-4; clone_size: medium-sized; d_call: NA; j_call: TRBJ2-7; cdr3_aa: CASSLAVYEQYF; cdr3_nt: TGTGCCAGCAGCTTGGCAGTCTACGAGCAGTACTTC
v_call: TRBV2; clone_size: NA; d_call: TRBD1; j_call: TRBJ1-2; cdr3_aa: CASSERGQGTSRGYTF; cdr3_nt: TGTGCCAGCAGTGAACGGGGACAGGGAACGTCCAGGGGCTACACCTTC
v_call: TRBV18; clone_size: NA; d_call: NA; j_call: TRBJ1-5; cdr3_aa: CASSPAENQPQHF; cdr3_nt: TGTGCCAGCTCACCCGCGGAGAATCAGCCCCAGCATTTT
v_call: TRBV9; clone_size: NA; d_call: NA; j_call: TRBJ1-2; cdr3_aa: CASSARGGNYGYTF; cdr3_nt: TGTGCCAGCAGCGCAAGGGGAGGGAACTATGGCTACACCTTC
v_call: TRBV5-6; clone_size: NA; d_call: TRBD1; j_call: TRBJ1-6; cdr3_aa: CASSPGTGAPESPLHF; cdr3_nt: TGTGCCAGCAGCCCCGGGACAGGTGCGCCCGAGTCACCCCTCCACTTT
v_call: TRBV13; clone_size: NA; d_call: NA; j_call: TRBJ2-5; cdr3_aa: CASSPDQLAGEETQYF; cdr3_nt: TGTGCCAGCAGCCCAGACCAGTTAGCAGGGGAAGAGACCCAGTACTTC
v_call: TRBV7-9; clone_size: NA; d_call: TRBD1; j_call: TRBJ1-2; cdr3_aa: CASSPPDRAYGYTF; cdr3_nt: TGTGCCAGCAGCCCCCCGGACAGGGCATATGGCTACACCTTC
v_call: TRBV19; clone_size: NA; d_call: NA; j_call: TRBJ2-7; cdr3_aa: CASSIDLQRSYEQYF; cdr3_nt: TGTGCCAGTAGTATAGATCTCCAGAGGTCCTACGAGCAGTACTTC
v_call: TRBV4-1; clone_size: NA; d_call: NA; j_call: TRBJ1-2; cdr3_aa: CASSQDFTGMSYTF; cdr3_nt: TGCGCCAGCAGCCAAGATTTTACAGGGATGAGCTACACCTTC